Each of the 3 T cell receptor beta chains below was sequenced from the same sample in a study of T cells after yellow fever vaccination. TCRdb re-called the 5' RACE reads through MiXCR, storing one row per CDR3 protein. The data contain about 74,000 distinct CDR3 sequences, 7.1% of them seen just once; the ten biggest clones take up about a third. Sequencing was performed on CD8+ T cells sorted from PBMCs, taken 5 days after the first yellow fever vaccination. All receptors come from a man younger than 35 who received the YFV17D yellow fever vaccine.

This clonotype ranks as hyperexpanded (1% or more). The CDR3 is CASSLEGYGTPAEAFF. The CDR3 bases are TGTGCCAGCAGCTTGGAAGGGTACGGGACGCCGGCTGAAGCTTTCTTT. This chain uses TRBV5-6 with TRBJ1-1; perhaps TRBD1 as D (5 bases). The V end lost 0 bases, the J end lost 6 bases, and 18 bases lay between the germline ends. This CDR3 spans 16 amino acids. Germline lookup yields CDR1 SGHDT and CDR2 YYEEEE.

V is TRBV7-2 and J is TRBJ1-2, with no clear D. CDR3 length equals 16 residues. In germline, CDR1 is SGHTA, CDR2 FQGNSA. Trimming stripped 1 base from V and 4 bases from J, with 16 bases between. Here the CDR3 reads CASSLVVGGLIYGYTF. CDR3 DNA sequence: TGTGCCAGCAGCTTAGTTGTTGGTGGACTGATCTATGGCTACACCTTC.

The J gene is TRBJ1-2, the V gene TRBV4-1; TRBD1 is a possible D gene (6 bases). The germline gives CDR1 MGHRA, CDR2 YSYEKL. CDR3 size: 14 residues. Trimming took 2 bases from V and 4 from J, leaving 11 bases between them. The CDR3 spells CASSQRGGSYGYTF. CDR3 nucleotides: TGCGCCAGCAGCCAAAGAGGGGGGTCCTATGGCTACACCTTC.